These T cell receptor beta chains were read from a single sample in a study of blood T cell repertoires in COVID-19. Only in-frame clones appear in the TCRdb table, and some are missing; sequencing was by immunoSEQ multiplex PCR. The table has about 73,000 clones, 75% to 80% seen once. The material sequenced was peripheral blood. The origin of the receptors is a man in his 70s with COVID-19, enrolled during active disease. The CDR3 runs from the conserved cysteine through the conserved F or W. Fields, in order: D gene, J gene, V gene, clone size, CDR3 length, CDR3 DNA, CDR3 protein. The D gene is left open where the match is weak. Not every row has a clone size; where given, it reads once, few, many or a size class.

TRBD2	TRBJ2-5	TRBV5-1	-	16	TGCGCCAGCAGCTTCGGACTAGCGGGAGATCTAGAGACCCAGTACTTC	CASSFGLAGDLETQYF
-	TRBJ1-1	TRBV5-1	-	13	TGCGCCAGCAGCTTGGTAGCGAGGACTGAAGCTTTCTTT	CASSLVARTEAFF
-	TRBJ2-1	TRBV20-1	-	11	TGCAGTAACGATTTGACTAATGAGCAGTTCTTC	CSNDLTNEQFF
-	TRBJ2-7	TRBV5-1	once	12	TGCGCCAGCAGCTTGGGACAGTACGAGCAGTACTTC	CASSLGQYEQYF
-	TRBJ2-2	TRBV9	-	13	TGTGCCAGCAGCGTAGTCGACACCGGGGAGCTGTTTTTT	CASSVVDTGELFF
-	TRBJ1-6	TRBV5-1	-	15	TGCGCCAGCAGCTTACGCGACAGCTATAATTCACCCCTCCACTTT	CASSLRDSYNSPLHF
-	TRBJ2-2	TRBV14	-	13	TGTGCCAGCAGCCCCGACCCCAGGGGGGAGCTGTTTTTT	CASSPDPRGELFF
-	TRBJ1-6	TRBV28	-	15	TGTGCCAGCAGCTCCCAGGGGCGTGATAATTCACCCCTCCACTTT	CASSSQGRDNSPLHF
-	TRBJ1-5	TRBV3-1/TRBV3-2	-	14	TGTGCCAGCAGCAACTCACAGGGTGGCCAGCCCCAGCATTTT	CASSNSQGGQPQHF
TRBD1	TRBJ1-5	TRBV7-2	-	16	TGTGCCAGCGGGCTAACCGGGACAGGGACTCATCAGCCCCAGCATTTT	CASGLTGTGTHQPQHF
-	TRBJ2-7	TRBV19	-	15	TGTGCCAGTAGTATTTCAGGGAAAAGGACCTACGAGCAGTACTTC	CASSISGKRTYEQYF
TRBD1	TRBJ1-2	TRBV7-2	-	18	TGTGCCAGCAGCTTAGCCATGACGATACAGGGGGGGAACTATGGCTACACCTTC	CASSLAMTIQGGNYGYTF
-	TRBJ1-6	TRBV10-3	-	15	TGTGCCATCAGTGAGTCGACGACAGGCACGTCACCCCTCCACTTT	CAISESTTGTSPLHF
-	TRBJ2-7	TRBV28	few	12	TGTGCCAGCAGTTTACTAGCGTCCGAGCAGTACTTC	CASSLLASEQYF
TRBD2	TRBJ2-3	TRBV28	-	14	TGTGCCAGCAGTCCAGCGGGAGTAGCTGATACGCAGTATTTT	CASSPAGVADTQYF
-	TRBJ1-2	TRBV7-2	-	15	TGTGCCAGCAGCCCCCTGAGGACTGCAAACTATGGCTACACCTTC	CASSPLRTANYGYTF
-	TRBJ2-7	TRBV9	-	15	TGTGCCAGCAGCCCAAGGGGGGACAGCCACTACGAGCAGTACTTC	CASSPRGDSHYEQYF